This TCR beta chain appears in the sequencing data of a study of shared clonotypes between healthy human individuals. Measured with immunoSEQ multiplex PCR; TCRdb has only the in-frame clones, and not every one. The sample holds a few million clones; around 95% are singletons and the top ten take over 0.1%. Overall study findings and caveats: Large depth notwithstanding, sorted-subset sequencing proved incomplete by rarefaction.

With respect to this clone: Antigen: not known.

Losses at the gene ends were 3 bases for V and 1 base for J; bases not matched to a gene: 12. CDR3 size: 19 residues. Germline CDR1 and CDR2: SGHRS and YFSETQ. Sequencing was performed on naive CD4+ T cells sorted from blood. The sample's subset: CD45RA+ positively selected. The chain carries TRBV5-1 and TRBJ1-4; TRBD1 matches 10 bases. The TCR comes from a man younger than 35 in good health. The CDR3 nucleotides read TGCGCCAGCAGCTGGACCCGACAGGGGGCAACGGGAACTAATGAAAAACTGTTTTTT. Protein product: CASSWTRQGATGTNEKLFF.